This is a list of T cell receptor beta chains from one sample in a study of cytomegalovirus exposure and HLA in healthy donors. The data were produced by immunoSEQ multiplex PCR, yet TCRdb's version contains in-frame clones alone and is incomplete. Its table lists about 170,000 clones. Specimen: PBMCs. Receptor source: a woman aged 60-75 years in good health and CMV-seronegative. Both conserved end residues are part of each CDR3. The D gene is left open where the match is weak.

J	V	D	length	DNA	CDR3
TRBJ2-1	TRBV29-1	NA	16	TGCAGCGTCGTCACCGGGACATCGATAGGCTACAATGAGCAGTTCTTC	CSVVTGTSIGYNEQFF
TRBJ2-1	TRBV7-3	TRBD1	14	TGTGCCAGCAGCGTGACAGGGTCTTACAATGAGCAGTTCTTC	CASSVTGSYNEQFF
TRBJ1-6	TRBV9	TRBD1	16	TGTGCCAGCAGCCCACGGGACAGGGGCACGGGATCACCCCTCCACTTT	CASSPRDRGTGSPLHF
TRBJ1-1	TRBV5-1	NA	14	TGCGCCAGCAGTCTTACAGATCTTAACACTGAAGCTTTCTTT	CASSLTDLNTEAFF
TRBJ2-7	TRBV5-1	NA	19	TGCGCCAGCAGCTTGCAGGCCAGACCCGATCTTTTTAGCTCCTACGAGCAGTACTTC	CASSLQARPDLFSSYEQYF
TRBJ2-7	TRBV5-1	TRBD2	20	TGCGCCAGCAGCATAGGAGGGACTAGCGGGACACGGTACTTCTCCTACGAGCAGTACTTC	CASSIGGTSGTRYFSYEQYF
TRBJ1-5	TRBV12-2	NA	16	TGTGCAAGTCGCTTAGCCATAGAGTCGGGGTATCAGCCCCAGCATTTT	CASRLAIESGYQPQHF
TRBJ1-2	TRBV6-4	TRBD1	14	TGTGCCAGCAGAGCGGACAGGGATAACTATGGCTACACCTTC	CASRADRDNYGYTF
TRBJ1-2	TRBV5-6	NA	12	TGTGCCAGCAGCTTGCAGAACTATGGCTACACCTTC	CASSLQNYGYTF
TRBJ2-5	TRBV2	NA	13	TGTGCCAGCAGTGAATACCAGAGGGAGACCCAGTACTTC	CASSEYQRETQYF
TRBJ2-7	TRBV5-4	NA	14	TGTGCCAGCAGCTTGGGACGGGAGAGGTACGAGCAGTACTTC	CASSLGRERYEQYF
TRBJ2-2	TRBV4-1	TRBD1	15	TGCGCCAGCAGCCCCGGGGACAGGGTTACCGGGGAGCTGTTTTTT	CASSPGDRVTGELFF
TRBJ2-3	TRBV11-2	TRBD2	16	TGTGCCAGCAGAAGGGGGCTAGCGGGGAGCACAGATACGCAGTATTTT	CASRRGLAGSTDTQYF
TRBJ2-2	TRBV9	TRBD1	15	TGTGCCAGCAGCCGACAGGGGCACAACACCGGGGAGCTGTTTTTT	CASSRQGHNTGELFF
TRBJ2-2	TRBV18	NA	16	TGTGCCAGCTCAGGGTCCCAGACAGCGAACACCGGGGAGCTGTTTTTT	CASSGSQTANTGELFF
TRBJ2-7	TRBV6-4	NA	19	TGTGCCAGCAGTGATTTGGGCAGCCCGACTCAAAGGACATCCTACGAGCAGTACTTC	CASSDLGSPTQRTSYEQYF
TRBJ2-1	TRBV6-5	NA	15	TGTGCCAGCAGACTCCTAGGGGGGGCGTTCAATGAGCAGTTCTTC	CASRLLGGAFNEQFF
TRBJ2-1	TRBV11-2	TRBD1	16	TGTGCCAGCAGCCGAGTTGGACAGGGGTTCGACAATGAGCAGTTCTTC	CASSRVGQGFDNEQFF
TRBJ1-2	TRBV23-1	NA	16	TGCGCCAGCCACAAAACCTGGACAGCGGCCAACTATGGCTACACCTTC	CASHKTWTAANYGYTF
TRBJ1-1	TRBV5-6	NA	15	TGTGCCAGCAGCTTAGAAGGGAGGGGCGGCACTGAAGCTTTCTTT	CASSLEGRGGTEAFF
TRBJ2-2	TRBV19	TRBD2	18	TGTGCCAGTAGTTGGCCCTCCCGGGGGGGGAAAAAAACCGGGGAGCTGTTTTTT	CASSWPSRGGKKTGELFF
TRBJ2-1	TRBV29-1	NA	11	TGCAGCGTTACTGACAGGCAGGTGCAGTTCTTC	CSVTDRQVQFF
TRBJ2-1	TRBV5-1	TRBD1	15	TGCGCCAGCAGCTTGGGACAGGGTATATACAATGAGCAGTTCTTC	CASSLGQGIYNEQFF